The next 17 T cell receptor beta chains were all read from a single sample in a study of beta chain features in type 1 diabetes. These receptors have no known antigen. The whole isolated RNA underwent reverse transcription, so sequencing captured expressed TCRB transcripts. Profiling relied on immunoSEQ multiplex PCR, and the TCRdb table lists in-frame clones only, not all of them. The sample shows hundreds of thousands of clones, 13% to 15% of them seen only once. Broader study findings: Across all four CD4+ subsets, people with type 1 diabetes showed modestly shorter TCRB CDR3s.

Material for sequencing was naive CD4+ T cells from blood. The source of these receptors is a man aged 30-40 years with type 1 diabetes.

The V gene is TRBV30, the J gene TRBJ1-4, with D hard to call. Germline-derived CDR1 and CDR2 are GTSNPN and SVGIG (reference sequence). The CDR3 covers 14 residues. Trimming stripped 1 base from V and 4 bases from J, with 10 bases between. The CDR3 region has the DNA TGTGCCTGGAGTGGGAGAGCGGGTAATGAAAAACTGTTTTTT. Residues: CAWSGRAGNEKLFF.

This clone was counted only a few times. The J gene is TRBJ1-2, the V gene TRBV19, with 8 bases lining up with TRBD1. The germline CDR1 and CDR2 sequences are LNHDA and SQIVND (reference sequence). The CDR3 loop spans 16 amino acids. V lost 3 bases to trimming and J lost 3 bases; unmatched junction nucleotides: 9. The CDR3 coding sequence is TGTGCCAGTAGTATCGAACCGGGACAGGACCACTATGGCTACACCTTC. Translating it yields CASSIEPGQDHYGYTF.

This clone was recorded a few times. The chain couples TRBV2 to TRBJ1-1; tentative D call: TRBD1 (5 bases). The V gene lost 3 bases and the J gene lost 3 bases, with 11 bases spanning the gap. CDR1 SNHLY and CDR2 FYNNEI come from the germline V gene. The length of the CDR3 is 14 residues. CDR3 sequence: CASSDQGRDTEAFF. The CDR3 bases are TGTGCCAGCAGTGATCAGGGTCGGGACACTGAAGCTTTCTTT.

This clone has just a few counts. The chain has TRBV10-3 and TRBJ2-1, with D maybe TRBD2 (6 bases). This CDR3 has 13 amino acids. In germline, CDR1 is ENHRY, CDR2 SYGVKD. V was shortened by 4 bases and J by 7 bases, with 11 bases between the two germline ends. The CDR3 sequence: CAISGGMGNEQFF. The CDR3 DNA reads as TGTGCCATCAGTGGCGGGATGGGAAATGAGCAGTTCTTC.

The rearrangement links TRBV20-1 to TRBJ2-7; tentative D call: TRBD1 (5 bases). The CDR3 extends over 11 amino acids. Germline values: CDR1 DFQATT, CDR2 SNEGSKA (reference sequence). Trimming shortened V by 6 bases and J by 4 bases, and 10 bases separated the two germline ends. CDR3 sequence: CSASTDYEQYF. CDR3 nucleotide sequence: TGCAGTGCCTCGACAGATTACGAGCAGTACTTC.

The chain links TRBV15 to TRBJ2-2, with D uncertain. The CDR3 totals 13 residues. Between the trimmed V and J ends, which lost 7 bases and 0 bases, there was a span of 6 bases. Germline V gene data show CDR1 as LNHNV and CDR2 as YYDKDF (reference sequence). The CDR3 region is CATMRTNTGELFF. In nucleotides, the CDR3 is TGTGCCACCATGAGGACGAACACCGGGGAGCTGTTTTTT.

Only one count was recorded for this clone. This rearrangement joins TRBV18 to TRBJ1-1; D unclear. Germline V lookup: CDR1 KGHSH, CDR2 LQKENI. CDR3 length: 15 amino acids. V dropped 2 bases and J dropped 1 base, with 11 bases sitting between them. CDR3 nucleotide sequence: TGTGCCAGCTCACCAAGGCTGGAGGGGAACACTGAAGCTTTCTTT. Amino acids: CASSPRLEGNTEAFF.

V usage is TRBV7-9 and J usage is TRBJ2-3, with TRBD1 as a possible D gene (5 bases). The CDR3 loop spans 18 amino acids. Trimming left V 4 bases short and J 3 bases short, with 23 bases between. Germline loops: CDR1 SEHNR, CDR2 FQNEAQ (reference sequence). In DNA form, the CDR3 reads TGTGCCAGCAGCTCATCCGGTACAGGCGGCAGATGGACAGATACGCAGTATTTT. This translates into CASSSSGTGGRWTDTQYF.

CDR3 loop: CASRDSLLNTEAFF. The CDR3 DNA follows: TGTGCCAGCAGAGACAGCTTATTGAACACTGAAGCTTTCTTT. This sequence joins TRBV27 and TRBJ1-1, with D possibly matching TRBD1 (5 bases). Per germline, CDR1 MNHEY and CDR2 SMNVEV (reference sequence). With 6 bases removed from V and 0 bases from J, the gap between germline ends came to 11 bases. CDR3 length: 14 amino acids.

A few counts support this clone. The V and J genes are TRBV7-2 and TRBJ2-1, with TRBD2 identical over 11 bases. Per germline, CDR1 SGHTA and CDR2 FQGNSA. Unmatched junction bases numbered 6, after V lost 0 bases and J lost 5 bases. This CDR3 is 17 amino acids long. This chain's CDR3 is CASSLAISGRGNNEQFF. The CDR3 DNA reads TGTGCCAGCAGCTTAGCAATTAGCGGGAGGGGGAACAATGAGCAGTTCTTC. The whole variable domain, filled in from reference TRBV7-2 and TRBJ2-1, reads GAGVSQSPSNKVTEKGKDVELRCDPISGHTALYWYRQSLGQGLEFLIYFQGNSAPDKSGLPSDRFSAERTGGSVSTLTIQRTQQEDSAVYLCASSLAISGRGNNEQFFGPGTRLTVL.

The chain uses TRBV5-1 and TRBJ1-1; D is unclear. CDR3 length equals 14 residues. Germline V gives CDR1 SGHRS, CDR2 YFSETQ. Trimming left V 1 base short and J 1 base short, with 8 bases between. CDR3 nucleotide sequence: TGCGCCAGCAGCTTGCCTGGAGGGAACACTGAAGCTTTCTTT. It specifies CASSLPGGNTEAFF.

This clone was seen more than once but under ten times. This chain uses TRBV28 with TRBJ2-5; weak D call: TRBD1 (7 bases). Germline CDR1 MDHEN, CDR2 SYDVKM. V lost 5 bases and J 5 bases, leaving 12 bases between the germline ends. The CDR3 runs to 13 residues. CDR3 sequence: CASSQGGRETQYF. Here the CDR3 DNA reads TGTGCCAGCAGTCAGGGGGGACGGGAGACCCAGTACTTC.

V usage is TRBV7-3 and J usage is TRBJ2-3; 10 nucleotides line up with TRBD2. The CDR3 has 15 residues. CDR1 and CDR2 from the germline V gene are SGHTA and FQGTGA. After removal of 6 bases from V and 1 base from J, the junction contained 4 bases not matched to a gene. CDR3 DNA: TGTGCCAGCAGACCTACTAGCGGGGGCACAGATACGCAGTATTTT. Protein product: CASRPTSGGTDTQYF.

Only a few counts were recorded for this clone. This sample includes further DNA sequences coding for the same CDR3. The J gene is TRBJ2-1, the V gene TRBV9, with a weak D call TRBD2 (5 bases). This CDR3 contains 15 residues. V lost 0 bases, J lost 3 bases, and 10 bases lay in between. Germline CDR1 SGDLS, CDR2 YYNGEE. CDR3 sequence (DNA): TGTGCCAGCAGCGTAGGTCTAGCCCGCTACAATGAGCAGTTCTTC. Its translation: CASSVGLARYNEQFF.

The V and J genes are TRBV5-6 and TRBJ2-1; D might be TRBD2 (6 bases). The CDR3 loop spans 15 amino acids. V lost 1 base and J 2 bases, leaving 10 bases between the germline ends. CDR1 is SGHDT, CDR2 YYEEEE, per germline. The CDR3 sequence is CASSLRGLPYNEQFF. As DNA, the CDR3 is TGTGCCAGCAGCTTGCGGGGGTTACCCTACAATGAGCAGTTCTTC.

The chain is built from TRBV28 and TRBJ1-2, with D unclear. Trimming stripped 7 bases from V and 5 bases from J, with 17 bases between. CDR1 and CDR2 (germline): MDHEN, SYDVKM. The CDR3 is 14 residues long. The CDR3 coding sequence is TGTGCCAGCACCTCACCGAGAAAGGAGTATGGCTACACCTTC. Amino acid sequence: CASTSPRKEYGYTF.

The V and J genes are TRBV14 and TRBJ1-3; D is unclear. Germline values: CDR1 SGHDN, CDR2 FVKESK. Trimming stripped 2 bases from V and 7 bases from J, with 21 bases between. The CDR3 is 17 residues long. This chain's CDR3 is CASSQKASARKWNTIYF. Here the CDR3 DNA reads TGTGCCAGCAGCCAAAAGGCGTCAGCGAGAAAGTGGAACACCATATATTTT.